This record looks at one T cell receptor (beta chain) sequence and its context. What this receptor recognizes is not known. The input lacks base qualities; no much larger clone sits a single base away. The entry originates in a study of CD8+ T cells in alopecia areata listed by TCRdb under 2018. Notes on the research overall: In both human patients and the C3H/HeJ mouse model, the study applied high-throughput TCRbeta sequencing to look at T cell clonal expansion in alopecia areata. Scalp tissue and sorted CD4+ and CD8+ peripheral blood T cells from patchy and totalis/universalis alopecia areata patients and from healthy controls were covered by human TCRbeta sequencing. Scalp clonality was compared across normal scalp (n=4), patchy alopecia areata scalp (n=8), and alopecia totalis/universalis scalp (n=8). RNA was obtained with the PAXgene miRNA kit for fixed scalp, the miRNeasy kit for PBMCs, and the RNeasy kit for mouse skin. TCRbeta CDR3 regions were amplified by immunoSEQ multiplex PCR using 35 Vbeta forward and 13 Jbeta reverse primers.

PBMCs were isolated by density centrifugation and stained for CD3, CD4 and CD8, and CD4+ and CD8+ T cells were sorted on a FACSAria. Unaffected controls provided scalp biopsies and blood samples. The paper as a whole reports these results and caveats: Compared with mice, TCR sequences shared between patients were less clear, possibly partly because of HLA diversity across the patient population. Unlike mouse skin, where gammadelta T cells dominate, normal human skin contains resident alphabeta T cells that get sequenced too, which complicates analysis of the scalp TCR repertoire. Lesional scalp, especially in alopecia totalis/universalis, showed higher clonality and more expanded CD8+ clones than normal scalp, suggesting antigenic drive.

Libraries were made using the immunoSEQ multiplex PCR assay. For TCR sequencing, RNA was extracted from every sample and reverse transcribed into cDNA to serve as template. First-strand cDNA was synthesized using SuperScript III with a 2:1 mix of oligo-dT and random hexamers. Amplification bias was assessed with a synthetic immune receptor repertoire, and residual bias was removed computationally. Turning to the authors' computational methods: Raw reads were preprocessed for error removal, and CDR3 was defined according to IMGT conventions as running from the conserved cysteine to phenylalanine. Clonality was computed by normalizing Shannon entropy by log2 of the number of productive unique TCRs and subtracting the result from 1. Whether each scalp clone was CD4 or CD8 was inferred by checking scalp TCRbeta sequences against the CD4 and CD8 repertoires from sorted blood. TCRdb provides this immuneACCESS table in a form limited to in-frame rearrangements. Some clones are lacking; in checked studies, under half of them reflect an unresolved V gene, and why the rest are absent is not known. V and J calls and clone size follow that table, whereas D and trimming were derived from the DNA. This sample comprises about 120,000 clones, roughly two thirds of them detected only once. 2.8% of the sample is taken by the ten largest.

The clonotype originates from a human donor in good health. The material sequenced was CD4+ T cells sorted from blood.

The DNA reads TGTGCCAGCAGCGCGCTACAGGGGACCCAGTACTTC. Translated, it gives CASSALQGTQYF. Here the chain combines TRBV9 and TRBJ2-5, and TRBD1 may be the D gene, going by 6 matching bases. Trimming costs V 3 bases and J 7 bases, and their ends lie 10 bases apart. Sequences SGDLS (CDR1) and YYNGEE (CDR2) are obtained from the germline V gene. The CDR3 numbers 12 residues from cysteine through phenylalanine. The sequence is cut down to CDR3 DNA, 36 bases in frame from base 1.